The rows below give T cell receptor beta chains drawn from one sample of a study of somatic mutations in cytotoxic T cells in rheumatoid arthritis. Some clones are missing from TCRdb's copy, which holds only in-frame ones; the method was immunoSEQ multiplex PCR. The data contain 27,000 or so clones, around 87% of them singletons. Material: CD8+ T cells sorted from blood. These TCRs come from an adult with rheumatoid arthritis. CDR3s leave out the opening cysteine and the closing phenylalanine or tryptophan. A D gene is named only where the DNA matches it firmly. Clone size appears in some rows only: once, few, many, or a class for an expanded clone.

TRBV4-1,TRBD1,13,TRBJ1-1,-,ASSRGTGSYQGAF
TRBV11-1,TRBD1,15,TRBJ2-1,-,ASSFRALTGYHNEQF
TRBV2,TRBD2,14,TRBJ2-3,-,ASSSPGLAGADTQY
TRBV5-6,TRBD2,13,TRBJ2-7,-,ASSLSGTSGYEQY
TRBV11-3,TRBD2,13,TRBJ2-1,once,ASSLGGSSYNEQF
TRBV7-9,-,11,TRBJ2-1,-,ASSLEGFNEQF
TRBV4-1,-,11,TRBJ2-7,few,ASSQSGDYEQY
TRBV10-3,-,11,TRBJ1-1,-,AISGQLNTEAF
TRBV6-6,-,9,TRBJ2-5,once,ASSYGATQY
TRBV29-1,-,12,TRBJ2-3,-,SVLGGGESDTQY
TRBV7-9,TRBD1,13,TRBJ1-5,-,ASSAGTASNQPQH
TRBV25-1,TRBD2,13,-,-,ASSGTSGRPLEQY
TRBV27,-,14,TRBJ1-1,-,ASSFTGSMERTEAF
TRBV7-9,-,10,TRBJ2-7,-,ASSLGLIEQY
TRBV6-1,-,10,TRBJ1-4,-,ASTPGGEKLF
TRBV30,-,12,TRBJ2-1,-,AWAPENTYNEQF
TRBV7-2,-,13,TRBJ2-7,-,ASSLVGSGSYEQY
TRBV5-6,-,10,TRBJ2-7,-,ASSLGTGEQY
TRBV29-1,-,11,TRBJ2-3,-,SVQDLMSDTQY
TRBV27,-,9,TRBJ2-7,-,ASSLGAQQY
TRBV6-5,-,12,TRBJ1-5,-,ASSLGAGDQPQH
TRBV7-9,TRBD1,14,TRBJ2-2,-,ASSTPGTVNTGELF
TRBV4-1,-,12,TRBJ1-5,-,ASSQGQYNQPQH
TRBV6-5,-,11,TRBJ1-6,-,ASSYGQGPPLH
TRBV5-1,TRBD1,13,TRBJ2-5,-,ASSPGTGEWGTQY
TRBV7-9,-,13,TRBJ1-1,-,ASSLLERMNTEAF
TRBV14,-,12,TRBJ2-6,-,ASSQEFGANVLT
TRBV4-3,TRBD1,12,TRBJ2-4,few,ASSKDRNPLRQY
TRBV9,TRBD2,14,TRBJ2-3,-,ASEPGLAPFTDTQY
TRBV7-9,-,14,TRBJ2-2,-,ASSSIPGPNTGELF
TRBV19,-,14,TRBJ1-4,-,ATRAARESTNEKLF
TRBV29-1,-,13,TRBJ2-1,-,SVEGRGLSYNEQF
TRBV6-1,-,14,TRBJ1-4,-,ASSDWTPTEGEKLF
TRBV6-1,TRBD2,13,TRBJ2-3,once,ASSVLAGITDTQY
TRBV7-8,TRBD2,16,TRBJ2-3,-,ASSLIVTSESFTDTQY
TRBV6-4,TRBD2,14,TRBJ2-3,-,ASSSSSGGTTDTQY
TRBV4-1,TRBD1,15,TRBJ1-2,-,ASSQEGSGGANYGYT
TRBV7-9,-,14,TRBJ2-5,-,ASSPEGRALQETQY
TRBV11-2,TRBD1,11,TRBJ1-2,-,ASSHTGGRGYT
TRBV7-3,-,11,TRBJ2-1,once,ASSLSMPGEQF
TRBV7-6,-,14,TRBJ2-1,-,ASSLELATSYNEQF
TRBV30,TRBD2,14,TRBJ2-1,-,AWSFSGVSTYNEQF
TRBV10-1,TRBD2,15,TRBJ2-1,-,ASSGSKREVIYNEQF
TRBV7-9,-,12,TRBJ1-1,-,ASSLVTANTEAF
TRBV5-8,TRBD2,14,TRBJ2-3,-,ASRVAGGFVADTQY
TRBV29-1,TRBD2,11,TRBJ2-7,-,SVGLAESYEQY
TRBV28,TRBD1,13,TRBJ2-7,large,ASTLPGTGLYEQY
TRBV19,-,11,TRBJ2-4,-,ASRDRNKNIQY
TRBV14,TRBD1,15,TRBJ1-1,few,ASSQMGTGLTDTEAF
TRBV5-4,TRBD1,14,TRBJ2-2,once,ASSFPGTGDGGELF
TRBV5-1,TRBD2,15,TRBJ2-1,-,ASSSNSGRENYNEQF